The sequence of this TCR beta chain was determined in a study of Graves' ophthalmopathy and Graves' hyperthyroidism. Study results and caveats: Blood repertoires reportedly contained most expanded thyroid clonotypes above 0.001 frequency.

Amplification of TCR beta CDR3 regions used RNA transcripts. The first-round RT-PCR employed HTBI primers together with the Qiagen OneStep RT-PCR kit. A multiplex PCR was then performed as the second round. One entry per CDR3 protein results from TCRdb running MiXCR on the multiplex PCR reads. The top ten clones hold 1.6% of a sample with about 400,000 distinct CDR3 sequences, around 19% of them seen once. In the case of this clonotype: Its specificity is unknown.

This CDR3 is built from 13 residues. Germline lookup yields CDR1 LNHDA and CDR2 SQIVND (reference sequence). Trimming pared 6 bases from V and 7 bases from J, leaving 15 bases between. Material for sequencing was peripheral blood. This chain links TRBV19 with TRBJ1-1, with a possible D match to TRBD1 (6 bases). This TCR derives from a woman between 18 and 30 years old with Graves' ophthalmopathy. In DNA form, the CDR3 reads TGTGCCAGTAGCCCGGACAGAATAAATGAAGCTTTCTTT. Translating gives CASSPDRINEAFF.